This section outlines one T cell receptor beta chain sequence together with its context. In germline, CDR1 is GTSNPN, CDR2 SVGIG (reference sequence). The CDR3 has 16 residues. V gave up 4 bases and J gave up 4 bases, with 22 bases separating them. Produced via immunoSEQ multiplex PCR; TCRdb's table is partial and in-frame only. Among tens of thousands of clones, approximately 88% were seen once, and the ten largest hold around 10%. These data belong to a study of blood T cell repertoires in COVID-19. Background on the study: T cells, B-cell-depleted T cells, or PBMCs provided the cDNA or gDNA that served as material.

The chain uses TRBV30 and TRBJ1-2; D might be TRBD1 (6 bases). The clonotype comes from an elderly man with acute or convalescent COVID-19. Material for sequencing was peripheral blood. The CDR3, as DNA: TGTGCCTGGACCCCCCAGGGGTTCGTTACTACCTATGGCTACACCTTC. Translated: CAWTPQGFVTTYGYTF.